A single sample gave rise to the 10 T cell receptor beta chains below, sequenced in a study of PD-1 blockade in classical Hodgkin lymphoma. Every patient was affected by relapse after autologous stem cell transplantation, while exposure to brentuximab vedotin was not uniform. The assay was immunoSEQ multiplex PCR, and TCRdb's table has in-frame clones only and misses some. The sample holds 1,500 to 2,500 clones; about four fifths are singletons and the top ten take about a tenth. The source was peripheral blood mononuclear cells (PBMCs), collected at baseline. The origin of the receptors is a human donor with classical Hodgkin lymphoma.

The chain has TRBV4-1 and TRBJ2-1; maybe TRBD2 (5 bases). V gave up 0 bases and J gave up 0 bases, with 12 bases separating them. This CDR3 is 17 amino acids long. Germline V gives CDR1 MGHRA, CDR2 YSYEKL. The CDR3 sequence: CASSQDHTGSSYNEQFF. As DNA, the CDR3 is TGCGCCAGCAGCCAAGATCATACTGGGAGCTCCTACAATGAGCAGTTCTTC.

The chain's CDR3 is CASSYGRPTLGEKLFF. In DNA, the CDR3 is TGTGCCAGCAGTTACGGCAGGCCGACACTGGGTGAAAAACTGTTTTTT. The gene calls are TRBV6-5 and TRBJ1-4; D gene ambiguous. Trimming removed 2 bases at V and 7 bases at J, with 17 bases between. The germline V gene has CDR1 MNHEY and CDR2 SVGAGI. The CDR3 spans 16 residues.

The chain is built from TRBV5-6 and TRBJ1-5; tentatively, D is TRBD1 (6 bases). The CDR3 extends over 16 amino acids. Germline V CDR1 and CDR2: SGHDT, YYEEEE. V lost 3 bases and J lost 5, with 18 bases in between. CDR3 protein: CASSSFPRGDDQPQHF. The CDR3 region has the DNA TGTGCCAGCAGCTCATTCCCCAGGGGAGATGATCAGCCCCAGCATTTT.

The chain recombines TRBV5-5 with TRBJ1-4; 7 bases are a match to TRBD1. The V segment lost 4 bases and the J segment 5 bases; nucleotides outside the gene matches: 8. The CDR3 spans 15 residues. The germline V gene encodes CDR1 SGHKS and CDR2 YYEKEE (reference sequence). This CDR3 is CASSTPGQINEKLFF. CDR3 nucleotides: TGTGCCAGCAGCACCCCGGGACAGATAAATGAAAAACTGTTTTTT.

The chain is built from TRBV6-5 and TRBJ2-3; D remains unclear. The V end lost 5 bases, the J end lost 0 bases, and 12 bases lay between the germline ends. Germline V CDR1 and CDR2: MNHEY, SVGAGI. This CDR3 spans 15 amino acids. The chain's CDR3 is CASSQDTPSTDTQYF. In DNA, the CDR3 is TGTGCCAGCAGTCAAGATACCCCTAGCACAGATACGCAGTATTTT.

The chain combines TRBV7-9 with TRBJ2-5; the match to TRBD1 covers 7 bases. Germline V lookup: CDR1 SEHNR, CDR2 FQNEAQ (reference sequence). J gave up 6 bases and V 7 bases, and 8 bases lay outside the gene matches. CDR3 length: 13 amino acids. CDR3: CASMDRDSKTQYF. In DNA, the CDR3 is TGTGCCAGCATGGACCGGGACAGCAAGACCCAGTACTTC.

This chain joins TRBV7-9 and TRBJ2-2, with D possibly TRBD2 on 5 matching bases. The ends were cut back, 2 bases at V and 5 bases at J, with 12 bases in the middle. Germline CDR1 is SEHNR and CDR2 is FQNEAQ (reference sequence). The CDR3 has 15 residues. Here the CDR3 DNA reads TGTGCCAGCAGCTTATTTAGCGCTGGAACCGGGGAGCTGTTTTTT. Amino acids: CASSLFSAGTGELFF.

V usage is TRBV5-1 and J usage is TRBJ2-3; D is uncertain. Trimming shortened V by 0 bases and J by 6 bases, and 14 bases separated the two germline ends. The CDR3 extends over 15 amino acids. The germline V gene encodes CDR1 SGHRS and CDR2 YFSETQ. The CDR3 bases are TGCGCCAGCAGCTTGGGGGTACCCGTGTTGGATACGCAGTATTTT. Amino acid sequence: CASSLGVPVLDTQYF.

This clone was seen just once. The rearrangement joins TRBV10-3 to TRBJ2-5; TRBD2 matches 14 bases. The CDR3 contains 15 residues. After removal of 6 bases from V and 3 bases from J, the junction contained 3 bases not matched to a gene. Germline lookup yields CDR1 ENHRY and CDR2 SYGVKD. The CDR3 sequence: CAISPTSGGEETQYF. DNA for the CDR3: TGTGCCATCAGCCCGACTAGCGGGGGGGAAGAGACCCAGTACTTC.

Note on this clone: Sequence at one end of the junction differs from germline and may be a read error. V usage is TRBV7-7 and J usage is TRBJ1-1; no reliable D call. The CDR3 has 13 residues. Germline values: CDR1 SSHAT, CDR2 FNYEAQ (reference sequence). The CDR3 region has the DNA TGTGCTAGCAGCTTAGCAGAGAACACTGAAGCTTTCTTT. It encodes CASSLAENTEAFF.